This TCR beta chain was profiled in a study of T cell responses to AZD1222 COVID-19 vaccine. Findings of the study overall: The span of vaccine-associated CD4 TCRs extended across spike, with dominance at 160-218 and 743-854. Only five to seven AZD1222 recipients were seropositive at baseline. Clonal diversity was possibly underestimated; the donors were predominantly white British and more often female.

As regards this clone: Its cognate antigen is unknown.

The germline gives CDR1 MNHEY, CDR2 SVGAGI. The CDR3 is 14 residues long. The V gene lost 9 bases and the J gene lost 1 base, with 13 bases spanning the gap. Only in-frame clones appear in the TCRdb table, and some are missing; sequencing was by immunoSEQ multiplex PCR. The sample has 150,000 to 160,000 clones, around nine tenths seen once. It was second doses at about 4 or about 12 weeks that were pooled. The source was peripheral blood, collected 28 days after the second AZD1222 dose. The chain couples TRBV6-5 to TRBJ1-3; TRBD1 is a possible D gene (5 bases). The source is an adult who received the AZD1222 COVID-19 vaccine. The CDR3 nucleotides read TGTGCCAGGGGGACGGGGGGATCTGGAAACACCATATATTTT. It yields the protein CARGTGGSGNTIYF.